This T cell receptor (beta chain) was recorded in a study of cytomegalovirus exposure and HLA in healthy donors. Concerning this clone itself: The antigen is undetermined.

Study-wide findings and caveats: When a later analysis compared HLA-associated TCR beta chains with equally common others, the HLA-associated chains turned out to be more clonally expanded and to have lower generation probabilities. Sequencing likely produced, as an artifact, a cluster of highly shared sequence variants.

It was with 60 Vbeta and 13 Jbeta primers that the PCR ran. This table comes from immunoSEQ multiplex PCR, and its TCRdb copy is limited to in-frame clones, with some not included. The repertoire has 90,000 to 150,000 clones, 77% of them found once; the top ten carry around 9.9%. The receptor comes from a man in his forties in good health and CMV-seropositive. Sample: PBMCs.

The CDR3 DNA follows: TGTGCCAGCAGCTTGGGGACAGTTAATGAAAAACTGTTTTTT. Translated, it gives CASSLGTVNEKLFF. V and J are TRBV5-5 and TRBJ1-4, with D perhaps matching TRBD1 (6 bases). Germline CDR1 SGHKS, CDR2 YYEKEE (reference sequence). V lost 0 bases to trimming and J lost 4 bases, with 7 bases between them. The CDR3 runs 14 residues.